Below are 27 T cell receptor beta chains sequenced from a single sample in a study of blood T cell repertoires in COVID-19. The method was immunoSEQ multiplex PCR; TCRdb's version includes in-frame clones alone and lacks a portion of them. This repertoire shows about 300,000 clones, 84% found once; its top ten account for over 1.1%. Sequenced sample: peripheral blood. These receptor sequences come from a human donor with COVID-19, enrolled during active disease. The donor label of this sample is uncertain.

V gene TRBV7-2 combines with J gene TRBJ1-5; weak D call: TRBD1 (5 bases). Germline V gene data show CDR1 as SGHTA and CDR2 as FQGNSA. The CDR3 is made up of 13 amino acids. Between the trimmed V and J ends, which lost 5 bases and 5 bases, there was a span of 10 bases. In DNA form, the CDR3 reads TGTGCCAGCAGCGACAGTCTTCATCAGCCCCAGCATTTT. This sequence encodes CASSDSLHQPQHF. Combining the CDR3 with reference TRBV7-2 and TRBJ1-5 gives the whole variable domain GAGVSQSPSNKVTEKGKDVELRCDPISGHTALYWYRQSLGQGLEFLIYFQGNSAPDKSGLPSDRFSAERTGGSVSTLTIQRTQQEDSAVYLCASSDSLHQPQHFGDGTRLSIL.

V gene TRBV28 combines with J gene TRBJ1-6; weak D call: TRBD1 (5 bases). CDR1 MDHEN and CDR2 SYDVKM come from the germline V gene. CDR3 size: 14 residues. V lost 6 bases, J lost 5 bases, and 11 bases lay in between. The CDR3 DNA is TGTGCCAGCAGACCAGGGAACAATAATTCACCCCTCCACTTT. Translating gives CASRPGNNNSPLHF.

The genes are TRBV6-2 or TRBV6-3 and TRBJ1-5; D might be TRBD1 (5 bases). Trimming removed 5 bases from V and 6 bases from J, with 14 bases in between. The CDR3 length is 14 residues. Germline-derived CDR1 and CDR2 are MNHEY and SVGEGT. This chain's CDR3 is CASSPGGGIQPQHF. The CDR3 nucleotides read TGTGCCAGCAGTCCAGGCGGGGGGATTCAGCCCCAGCATTTT.

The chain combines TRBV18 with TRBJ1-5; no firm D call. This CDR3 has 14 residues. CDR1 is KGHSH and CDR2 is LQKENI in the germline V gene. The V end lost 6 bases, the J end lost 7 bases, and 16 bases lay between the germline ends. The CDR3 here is CASSLGGGNQPQHF. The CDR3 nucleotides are TGTGCCAGCTCCCTCGGCGGAGGGAACCAGCCCCAGCATTTT.

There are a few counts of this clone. CDR3 sequence: CASSLAQGANGYTF. CDR3 DNA sequence: TGTGCCAGCAGCTTAGCGCAGGGGGCAAATGGCTACACCTTC. V usage is TRBV7-8 and J usage is TRBJ1-2; 8 nucleotides align to TRBD1. Per the germline V gene, CDR1 is SGHVS and CDR2 is FQNEAQ. The CDR3 runs 14 residues. The J segment lost 6 bases and the V segment lost 0 bases, leaving 3 bases of the junction unmatched.

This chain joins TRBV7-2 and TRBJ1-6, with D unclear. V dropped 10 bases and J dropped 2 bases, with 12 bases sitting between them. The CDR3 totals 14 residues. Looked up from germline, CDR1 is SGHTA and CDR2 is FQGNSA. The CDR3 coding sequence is TGTGCCATCGCCGAGAGGCCCTATAATTCACCCCTCCACTTT. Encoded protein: CAIAERPYNSPLHF.

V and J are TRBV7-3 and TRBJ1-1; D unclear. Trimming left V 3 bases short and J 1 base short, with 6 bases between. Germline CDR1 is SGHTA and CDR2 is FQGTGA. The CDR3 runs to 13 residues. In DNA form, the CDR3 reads TGTGCCAGCAGCTTTAGTACGAACACTGAAGCTTTCTTT. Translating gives CASSFSTNTEAFF.

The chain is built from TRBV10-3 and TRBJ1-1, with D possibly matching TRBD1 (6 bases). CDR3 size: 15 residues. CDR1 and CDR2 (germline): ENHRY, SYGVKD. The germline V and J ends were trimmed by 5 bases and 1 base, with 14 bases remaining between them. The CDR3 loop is CAISRPGHQNTEAFF. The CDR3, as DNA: TGTGCCATCAGTAGACCGGGACACCAGAACACTGAAGCTTTCTTT.

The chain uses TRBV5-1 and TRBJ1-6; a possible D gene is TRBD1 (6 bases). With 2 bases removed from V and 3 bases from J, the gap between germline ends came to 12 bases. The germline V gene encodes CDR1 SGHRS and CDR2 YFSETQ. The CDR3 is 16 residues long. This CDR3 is CASSFSGTLYNSPLHF. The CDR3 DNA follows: TGCGCCAGCAGCTTCAGCGGGACACTCTATAATTCACCCCTCCACTTT.

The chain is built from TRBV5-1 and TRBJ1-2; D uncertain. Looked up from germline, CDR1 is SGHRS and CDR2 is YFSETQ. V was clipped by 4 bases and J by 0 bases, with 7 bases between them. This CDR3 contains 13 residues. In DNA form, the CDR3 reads TGCGCCAGCAGCATCACGGCTAACTATGGCTACACCTTC. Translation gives CASSITANYGYTF.

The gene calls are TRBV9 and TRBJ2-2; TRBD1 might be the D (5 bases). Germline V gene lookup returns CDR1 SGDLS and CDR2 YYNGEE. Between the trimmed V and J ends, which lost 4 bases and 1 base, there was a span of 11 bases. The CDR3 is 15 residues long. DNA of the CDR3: TGTGCCAGCAGCCCAGTAGGGGAGAACACCGGGGAGCTGTTTTTT. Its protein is CASSPVGENTGELFF.

CDR3: CASSPGLQGGEQFF. CDR3 sequence (DNA): TGTGCCAGTAGCCCGGGACTACAGGGAGGTGAGCAGTTCTTC. The chain joins TRBV19 to TRBJ2-1; tentative D call: TRBD2 (7 bases). The germline CDR1 and CDR2 sequences are LNHDA and SQIVND (reference sequence). The CDR3 is made up of 14 amino acids. With 6 bases removed from V and 9 bases from J, the gap between germline ends came to 18 bases.

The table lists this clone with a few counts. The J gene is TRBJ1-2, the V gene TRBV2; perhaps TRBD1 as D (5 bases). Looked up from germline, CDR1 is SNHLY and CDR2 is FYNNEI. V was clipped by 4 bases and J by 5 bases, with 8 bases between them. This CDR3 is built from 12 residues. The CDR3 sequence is CASSGGPYGYTF. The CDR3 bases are TGTGCCAGCAGTGGGGGCCCGTATGGCTACACCTTC.

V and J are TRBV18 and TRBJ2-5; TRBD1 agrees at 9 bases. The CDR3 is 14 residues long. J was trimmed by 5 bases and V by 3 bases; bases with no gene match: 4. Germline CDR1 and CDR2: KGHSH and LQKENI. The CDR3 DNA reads TGTGCCAGCTCACCCACAGGGGGCAAGGAGACCCAGTACTTC. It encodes CASSPTGGKETQYF.

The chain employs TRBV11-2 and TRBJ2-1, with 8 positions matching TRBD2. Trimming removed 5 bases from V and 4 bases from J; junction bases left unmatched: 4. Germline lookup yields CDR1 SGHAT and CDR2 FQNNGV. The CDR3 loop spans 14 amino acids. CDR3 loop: CASSAQRGYNEQFF. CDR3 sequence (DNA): TGTGCCAGCAGCGCCCAGCGGGGGTACAATGAGCAGTTCTTC.

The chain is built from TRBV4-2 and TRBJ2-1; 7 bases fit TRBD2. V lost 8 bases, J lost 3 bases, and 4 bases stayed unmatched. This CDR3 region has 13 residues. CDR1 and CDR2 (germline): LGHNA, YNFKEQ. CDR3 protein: CASGGTNYNEQFF. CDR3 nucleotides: TGTGCCAGCGGCGGGACTAACTACAATGAGCAGTTCTTC.

The CDR3 DNA reads as TGTGCCAGCAGCCAATGGCGGGGCGTCAATCAGCCCCAGCATTTT. Translating it yields CASSQWRGVNQPQHF. The rearrangement joins TRBV3-1 (or the pseudogene TRBV3-2) to TRBJ1-5; perhaps TRBD1 as D (5 bases). The germline V gene encodes CDR1 LGHDT and CDR2 YNNKEL (reference sequence). Trimming stripped 2 bases from V and 3 bases from J, with 11 bases between. This CDR3 region has 15 residues.

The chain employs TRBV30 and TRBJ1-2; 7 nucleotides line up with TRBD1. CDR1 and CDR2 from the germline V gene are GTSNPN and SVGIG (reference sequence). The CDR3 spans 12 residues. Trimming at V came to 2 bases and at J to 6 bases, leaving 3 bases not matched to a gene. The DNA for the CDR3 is TGTGCCTGGAGTCTTACAGGGGATGGCTACACCTTC. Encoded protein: CAWSLTGDGYTF.

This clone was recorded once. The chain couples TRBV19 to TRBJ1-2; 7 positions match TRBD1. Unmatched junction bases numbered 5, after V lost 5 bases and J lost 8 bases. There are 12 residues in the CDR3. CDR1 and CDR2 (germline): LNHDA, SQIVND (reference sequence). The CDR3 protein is CASSHRGGGYTF. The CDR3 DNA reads TGTGCCAGTAGTCACAGGGGAGGAGGCTACACCTTC. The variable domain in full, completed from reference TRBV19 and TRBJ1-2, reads DGGITQSPKYLFRKEGQNVTLSCEQNLNHDAMYWYRQDPGQGLRLIYYSQIVNDFQKGDIAEGYSVSREKKESFPLTVTSAQKNPTAFYLCASSHRGGGYTFGSGTRLTVV.

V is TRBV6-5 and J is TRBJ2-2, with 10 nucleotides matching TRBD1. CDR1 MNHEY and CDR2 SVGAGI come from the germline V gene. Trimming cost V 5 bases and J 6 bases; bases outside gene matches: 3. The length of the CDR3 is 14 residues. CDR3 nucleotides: TGTGCCAGCAGTCCGGACAGGGGGGCCGGGGAGCTGTTTTTT. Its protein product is CASSPDRGAGELFF.

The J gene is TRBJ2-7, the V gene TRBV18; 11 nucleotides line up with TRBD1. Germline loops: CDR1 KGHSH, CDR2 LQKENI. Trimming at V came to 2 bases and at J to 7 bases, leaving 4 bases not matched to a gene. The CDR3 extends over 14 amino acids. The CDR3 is CASSPGQGAVEQYF. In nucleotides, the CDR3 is TGTGCCAGCTCACCAGGACAGGGGGCGGTGGAGCAGTACTTC.

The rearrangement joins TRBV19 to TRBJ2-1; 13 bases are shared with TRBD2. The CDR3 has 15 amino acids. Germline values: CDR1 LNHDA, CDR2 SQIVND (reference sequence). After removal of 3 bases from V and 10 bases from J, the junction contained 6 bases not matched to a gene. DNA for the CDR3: TGTGCCAGTAGTATCCGGACTAGCGGGAGAAGAGAGCAGTTCTTC. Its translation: CASSIRTSGRREQFF.

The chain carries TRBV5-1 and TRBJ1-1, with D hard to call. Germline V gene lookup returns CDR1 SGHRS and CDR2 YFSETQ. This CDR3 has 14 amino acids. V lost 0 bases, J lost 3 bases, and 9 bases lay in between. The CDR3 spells CASSLDGSHTEAFF. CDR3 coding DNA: TGCGCCAGCAGCTTGGATGGGAGTCACACTGAAGCTTTCTTT.

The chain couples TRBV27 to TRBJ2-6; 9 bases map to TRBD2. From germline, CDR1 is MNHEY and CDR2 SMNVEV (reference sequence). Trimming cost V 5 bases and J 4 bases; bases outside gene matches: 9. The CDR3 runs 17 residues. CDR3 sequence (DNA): TGTGCCAGCAGTCTAGCGGGACGGTTTGAGGGGGCCAACGTCCTGACTTTC. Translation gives CASSLAGRFEGANVLTF.

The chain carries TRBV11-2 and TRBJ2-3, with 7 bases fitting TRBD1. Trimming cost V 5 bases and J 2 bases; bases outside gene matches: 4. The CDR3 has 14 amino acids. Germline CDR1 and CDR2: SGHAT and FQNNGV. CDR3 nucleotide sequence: TGTGCCAGCAGCCAGACAGGGTTCACAGATACGCAGTATTTT. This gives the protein CASSQTGFTDTQYF.

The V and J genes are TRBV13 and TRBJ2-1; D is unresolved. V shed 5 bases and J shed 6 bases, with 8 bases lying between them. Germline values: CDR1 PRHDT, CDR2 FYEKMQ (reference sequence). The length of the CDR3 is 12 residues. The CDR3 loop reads CASSRHRNEQFF. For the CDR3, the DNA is TGTGCCAGCAGCCGACATCGCAATGAGCAGTTCTTC. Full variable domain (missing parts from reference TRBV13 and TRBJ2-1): AAGVIQSPRHLIKEKRETATLKCYPIPRHDTVYWYQQGPGQDPQFLISFYEKMQSDKGSIPDRFSAQQFSDYHSELNMSSLELGDSALYFCASSRHRNEQFFGPGTRLTVL.

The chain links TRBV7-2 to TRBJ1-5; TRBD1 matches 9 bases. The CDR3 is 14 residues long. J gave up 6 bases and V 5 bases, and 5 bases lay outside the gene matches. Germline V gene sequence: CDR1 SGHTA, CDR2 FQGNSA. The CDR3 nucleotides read TGTGCCAGCAGCCGGACAGGGGTACCTCAGCCCCAGCATTTT. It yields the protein CASSRTGVPQPQHF.